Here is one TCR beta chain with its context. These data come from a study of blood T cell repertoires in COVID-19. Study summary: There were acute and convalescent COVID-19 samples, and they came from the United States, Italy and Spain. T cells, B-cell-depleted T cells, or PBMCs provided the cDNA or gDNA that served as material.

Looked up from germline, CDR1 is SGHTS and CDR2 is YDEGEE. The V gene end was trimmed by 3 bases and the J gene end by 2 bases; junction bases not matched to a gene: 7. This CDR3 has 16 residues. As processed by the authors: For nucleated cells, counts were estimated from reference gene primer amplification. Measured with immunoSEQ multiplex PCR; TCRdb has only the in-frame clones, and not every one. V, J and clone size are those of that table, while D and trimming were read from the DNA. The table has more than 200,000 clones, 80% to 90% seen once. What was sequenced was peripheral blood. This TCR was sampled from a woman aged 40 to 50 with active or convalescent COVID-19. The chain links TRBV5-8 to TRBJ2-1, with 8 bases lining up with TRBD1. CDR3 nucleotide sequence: TGTGCCAGCAGCTCCAAACGACAGGGGACCTACAATGAGCAGTTCTTC. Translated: CASSSKRQGTYNEQFF.